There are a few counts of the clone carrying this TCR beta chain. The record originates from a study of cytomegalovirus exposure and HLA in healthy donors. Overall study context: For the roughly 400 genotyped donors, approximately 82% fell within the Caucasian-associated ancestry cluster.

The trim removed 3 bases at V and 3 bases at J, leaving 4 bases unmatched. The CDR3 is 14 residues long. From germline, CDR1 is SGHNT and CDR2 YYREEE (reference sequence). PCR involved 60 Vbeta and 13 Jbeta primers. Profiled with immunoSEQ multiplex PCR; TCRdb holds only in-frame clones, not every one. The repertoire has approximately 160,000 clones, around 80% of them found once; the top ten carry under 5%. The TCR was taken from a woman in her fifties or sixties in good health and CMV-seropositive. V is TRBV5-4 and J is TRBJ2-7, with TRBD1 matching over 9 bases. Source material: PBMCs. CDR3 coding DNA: TGTGCCAGCAGCTCTCCGGGACAGGGCTACGAGCAGTACTTC. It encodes CASSSPGQGYEQYF.